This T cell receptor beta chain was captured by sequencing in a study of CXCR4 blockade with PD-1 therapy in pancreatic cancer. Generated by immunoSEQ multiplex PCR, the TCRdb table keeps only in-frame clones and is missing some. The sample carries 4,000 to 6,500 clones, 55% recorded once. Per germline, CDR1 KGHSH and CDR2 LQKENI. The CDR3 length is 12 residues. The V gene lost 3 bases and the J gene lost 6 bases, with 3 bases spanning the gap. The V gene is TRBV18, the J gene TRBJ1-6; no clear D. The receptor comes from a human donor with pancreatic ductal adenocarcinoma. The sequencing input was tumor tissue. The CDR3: CASSPGNSPLHF. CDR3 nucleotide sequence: TGTGCCAGCTCACCGGGTAATTCACCCCTCCACTTT.